This T cell receptor beta chain was observed in a study of low-dose radiotherapy and immunotherapy resistance in tumors. This clonotype was recorded many times. CDR3 length: 11 amino acids. Trimming cost V 4 bases and J 3 bases, with 6 bases left between them. Germline assignment: CDR1 SQVTM and CDR2 ANQGSEA. The sample's time point: before trial treatment. TRAV- and TRBV-specific primers were used for first-strand cDNA, which covered alpha and beta chains. Amplification of TCRs used a constant-region primer and V-primer adapter for roughly 20 PCR cycles. TCRdb passed the reads through MiXCR, listing each CDR3 protein once. The profile shows some 82,000 distinct CDR3 sequences, 18% of them singletons.

The chain carries TRBV29-1 and TRBJ1-1; D gene ambiguous. The origin of this receptor is a male donor with prostate cancer. The material was PBMCs, obtained before treatment. The CDR3 bases are TGCAGCGTTGTTCCTGACACTGAAGCTTTCTTT. Its translation is CSVVPDTEAFF.